This T cell receptor beta chain appears in the sequencing data of a study of cytomegalovirus exposure and HLA in healthy donors. This clone appeared a single time. The PCR contained 60 Vbeta and 13 Jbeta primers. Using immunoSEQ multiplex PCR, the repertoire was profiled, and TCRdb retains in-frame clones only, with some absent. The sample lists 110,000 or so clones, about 80% occurring once. After removal of 5 bases from V and 1 base from J, the junction contained 6 bases not matched to a gene. The CDR3 length is 15 residues. The germline V gene encodes CDR1 MNHNY and CDR2 SVGAGI (reference sequence).

The TCR sequence derives from a man in his fifties in good health and CMV-seropositive. The sequencing sample was made of PBMCs. V gene TRBV6-6 combines with J gene TRBJ2-7, with 9 bases lining up with TRBD1. The CDR3 here is CASSGQTGGSYEQYF. The CDR3 DNA reads as TGTGCCAGCAGTGGACAGACAGGGGGTTCCTACGAGCAGTACTTC.